Listed here is a single T cell receptor beta chain. Its antigen is not known. This sample was taken from a study of Tregs in tolerant kidney transplant recipients. The wider study: Recipients received nonmyeloablative bone marrow transplants from related graft donors, with transient mixed chimerism.

The table came from immunoSEQ multiplex PCR; TCRdb's copy has only in-frame clones and leaves some out. The profile covers about 73,000 clones, with 95% to 98% appearing a single time and around 0.6% taken by the ten largest. Unstimulated Tregs (CD4+CD25+CD127-) and CD4+CD25- non-Tregs were sorted from PBMCs. Trimming cost V 4 bases and J 2 bases; bases outside gene matches: 6. The CDR3 contains 16 residues. Germline CDR1 is SGHRS and CDR2 is YFSETQ. Overall study findings and caveats: Some patients' samples used different primers over time, so nucleotide sequences weren't comparable. Activated donor B cell expansion appeared to reveal the most relevant donor-specific TCRbeta repertoire.

The chain employs TRBV5-1 and TRBJ2-7, with 13 bases that match TRBD2. This material consisted of CD4+ T cells from blood, taken before the transplant. The sequence came from a human donor who received a combined kidney and bone marrow transplant. CDR3 DNA: TGCGCCAGCAGCCCACTAGCGGGAGGGGCCCCCTACGAGCAGTACTTC. Amino acid sequence: CASSPLAGGAPYEQYF.